The 19 T cell receptor beta chains presented below share a single source sample, sequenced in a study of cytomegalovirus exposure and HLA in healthy donors. Clones were sequenced by immunoSEQ multiplex PCR, and TCRdb holds only the in-frame ones, with some missing. The sample consists of roughly 70,000 clones, nearly 96% of them appearing once. Sequenced input: PBMCs. The receptors shown here come from a woman younger than 35 in good health and CMV-seropositive.

The chain employs TRBV27 and TRBJ2-7, with D perhaps matching TRBD2 (6 bases). Germline V lookup: CDR1 MNHEY, CDR2 SMNVEV (reference sequence). The CDR3 sequence is 14 residues long. Trimming stripped 6 bases from V and 4 bases from J, with 16 bases between. The CDR3 sequence is CASRGSRRGYEQYF. The CDR3 bases are TGTGCCAGCAGGGGTTCGCGGAGGGGTTACGAGCAGTACTTC.

The chain carries TRBV6-5 and TRBJ2-1; no reliable D call. Germline CDR1 reads MNHEY; CDR2 reads SVGAGI. The CDR3 is made up of 13 amino acids. Trimming took off 9 bases at V and 1 base at J, with 10 bases between the two ends. The CDR3 reads CASKEFSYNEQFF. CDR3 in DNA: TGTGCCAGTAAGGAGTTTTCCTACAATGAGCAGTTCTTC.

The rearrangement links TRBV7-2 to TRBJ2-1; 11 nucleotides align to TRBD2. The CDR3 runs 16 residues. V dropped 4 bases and J dropped 0; count of bases not matched to a gene: 2. Germline assignment: CDR1 SGHTA and CDR2 FQGNSA. The CDR3 region has the DNA TGTGCCAGCAGCTCTAGCGGGGGGAGCTCCTACAATGAGCAGTTCTTC. Translated, it gives CASSSSGGSSYNEQFF.

The chain has TRBV18 and TRBJ2-5; D unclear. The germline V gene encodes CDR1 KGHSH and CDR2 LQKENI. Trimming left V 6 bases short and J 4 bases short, with 9 bases between. This CDR3 comprises 12 residues. CDR3 sequence reads: CASSPTLETQYF. CDR3 DNA: TGTGCCAGCTCTCCAACTCTAGAGACCCAGTACTTC.

CDR3 nucleotide sequence: TGTGCCAGCTCACCAATAGGGGACAGGGTGACCGGGGAGCTGTTTTTT. As protein: CASSPIGDRVTGELFF. The J gene is TRBJ2-2, the V gene TRBV18, with 9 nucleotides matching TRBD1. V was clipped by 2 bases and J by 5 bases; unmatched bases: 6. This CDR3 contains 16 residues. The germline V gene encodes CDR1 KGHSH and CDR2 LQKENI.

As regards this clone: The junction shows a germline mismatch at one end, possibly a read error. The chain has TRBV19 and TRBJ2-1; TRBD2 might be the D (5 bases). CDR3 length: 14 residues. The germline gives CDR1 LNHDA, CDR2 SQIVND (reference sequence). The CDR3 nucleotides read TGTGCCAGTAGTTTAGAGGGCCCGTACAATGAGCAGTTCTTC. Residues: CASSLEGPYNEQFF.

In its sample, this clone was seen once. The V gene is TRBV30, the J gene TRBJ1-4; a possible D gene is TRBD1 (6 bases). The CDR3 totals 14 residues. Deletions cut 4 bases from V and 7 bases from J, with 16 bases between. The germline V gene has CDR1 GTSNPN and CDR2 SVGIG (reference sequence). In nucleotides, the CDR3 is TGTGCCTGGACCCGCCAGGGGTACAGTGAAAAACTGTTTTTT. Translating gives CAWTRQGYSEKLFF.

The chain joins TRBV6-5 to TRBJ1-2; the D gene is possibly TRBD1 (6 bases). The ends were cut back, 4 bases at V and 4 bases at J, with 7 bases in the middle. Germline CDR1 is MNHEY and CDR2 is SVGAGI. The CDR3 has 12 amino acids. The CDR3 coding sequence is TGTGCCAGCAGTTCGGACAGCTATGGCTACACCTTC. Translation: CASSSDSYGYTF.

The chain carries TRBV2 and TRBJ2-2, with D possibly matching TRBD2 (5 bases). The CDR3 consists of 17 residues. Trimming pared 3 bases from V and 5 bases from J, leaving 19 bases between. CDR1 SNHLY and CDR2 FYNNEI come from the germline V gene. The CDR3 region has the DNA TGTGCCAGCAGTGAGAGTCGTTCGAGGGTAGCGACCGGGGAGCTGTTTTTT. Translated, it gives CASSESRSRVATGELFF.

The chain carries TRBV9 and TRBJ2-3; 7 bases are a match to TRBD2. Trimming removed 1 base from V and 0 bases from J; junction bases left unmatched: 11. The CDR3 has 18 residues. CDR1 SGDLS and CDR2 YYNGEE come from the germline V gene. The CDR3: CASSVSSGSRTSTDTQYF. CDR3 coding DNA: TGTGCCAGCAGCGTAAGTAGCGGGTCGAGAACTAGCACAGATACGCAGTATTTT.

The rearrangement joins TRBV6-7 to TRBJ2-5; TRBD2 matches 8 bases. TRBV6-7 is filed as an ORF, its function uncertain. The V segment lost 2 bases and the J segment 1 base; nucleotides outside the gene matches: 3. The CDR3 has 15 amino acids. The CDR3 reads CASSYRGGTQETQYF. DNA for the CDR3: TGTGCCAGCAGTTACCGGGGGGGGACCCAAGAGACCCAGTACTTC.

The chain joins TRBV11-2 to TRBJ2-7; D gene unclear. Germline CDR1 reads SGHAT; CDR2 reads FQNNGV. The CDR3 contains 12 residues. The V end lost 2 bases, the J end lost 3 bases, and 5 bases lay between the germline ends. The CDR3 here is CASSLSLYEQYF. For the CDR3, the DNA is TGTGCCAGCAGCTTATCCCTCTACGAGCAGTACTTC.

The CDR3 sequence is CASSYSLSTGINVLTF. For the CDR3, the DNA is TGTGCCAGCAGTTACTCGTTATCTACAGGAATCAACGTCCTGACTTTC. V gene TRBV6-5 combines with J gene TRBJ2-6; weak D call: TRBD1 (5 bases). V shed 0 bases and J shed 9 bases, with 15 bases lying between them. The CDR3 runs to 16 residues. Germline loops: CDR1 MNHEY, CDR2 SVGAGI.

The V call is TRBV28, the J call TRBJ2-7; a possible D gene is TRBD2 (5 bases). The CDR3 contains 14 residues. Per the germline V gene, CDR1 is MDHEN and CDR2 is SYDVKM. Trimming removed 5 bases at V and 2 bases at J, with 13 bases between. The CDR3 DNA sequence: TGTGCCAGCAGTCAGGCGGGTTTCCCCTACGAGCAGTACTTC. It is translated as CASSQAGFPYEQYF.

The V gene is TRBV9, the J gene TRBJ2-4; TRBD2 agrees at 8 bases. The ends lost 0 bases at V and 7 bases at J; junction bases unmatched: 6. In germline, CDR1 is SGDLS, CDR2 YYNGEE. CDR3 size: 15 residues. The DNA of the CDR3 is TGTGCCAGCAGCGTAGGTGGTAGCGGGAAGAACATTCAGTACTTC. Its protein is CASSVGGSGKNIQYF. Full variable domain (missing parts from reference TRBV9 and TRBJ2-4): DSGVTQTPKHLITATGQRVTLRCSPRSGDLSVYWYQQSLDQGLQFLIQYYNGEERAKGNILERFSAQQFPDLHSELNLSSLELGDSALYFCASSVGGSGKNIQYFGAGTRLSVL.

This clone has more than one count but fewer than ten. This chain uses TRBV5-1 with TRBJ2-6; 7 bases match TRBD1. Germline loops: CDR1 SGHRS, CDR2 YFSETQ. The V gene end was trimmed by 4 bases and the J gene end by 0 bases; junction bases not matched to a gene: 7. The CDR3 totals 17 residues. Here the CDR3 DNA reads TGCGCCAGCAGCACGTACAGGGGAAACTCTGGGGCCAACGTCCTGACTTTC. As protein: CASSTYRGNSGANVLTF.

This chain joins TRBV7-9 and TRBJ1-2; D may be TRBD1 (6 bases). The CDR3 is 15 residues long. V gave up 1 base and J gave up 13 bases, with 22 bases separating them. Looked up from germline, CDR1 is SEHNR and CDR2 is FQNEAQ (reference sequence). The chain's CDR3 is CASSLVPREQGIGTF. As DNA, the CDR3 is TGTGCCAGCAGCTTAGTCCCCAGAGAACAGGGAATAGGCACCTTC.

This clone showed up just once. The V and J genes are TRBV6-1 and TRBJ2-5, with D possibly TRBD2 on 5 matching bases. The better agreement between TRBJ2-7 and the DNA end casts doubt on the J call. Germline values: CDR1 MNHNS, CDR2 SASEGT. This CDR3 has 12 amino acids. CDR3 region: CASRRDAYEQYF. In nucleotides, the CDR3 is TGTGCCAGCAGACGGGATGCCTACGAGCAGTACTTC.

The genes are TRBV28 and TRBJ1-3, with 7 nucleotides matching TRBD1. J gave up 3 bases and V 7 bases, and 6 bases lay outside the gene matches. CDR1 and CDR2 (germline): MDHEN, SYDVKM. This CDR3 is 14 amino acids long. This chain's CDR3 is CASTPTGSGNTIYF. The DNA for the CDR3 is TGTGCCAGCACCCCGACAGGGAGTGGAAACACCATATATTTT.